These 22 T cell receptor beta chains share one sample of origin, sequenced in a study of regulatory dendritic cells for organ transplantation. The repertoire was sequenced with immunoSEQ multiplex PCR; TCRdb's copy has only in-frame clones and lacks some. The sample lists 35,000 to 40,000 clones, 80% to 95% occurring once. The sample comprised naive CD8+ T cells from blood. Subset described: CD45RA+ naive T cells. These receptors were obtained from a human donor in good health.

CDR3 loop: CASSERPGFQQYF. CDR3 DNA: TGTGCCAGCAGTGAGAGACCGGGCTTCCAGCAGTATTTT. The chain couples TRBV6-5 to TRBJ2-3; D is ambiguous. Germline values: CDR1 MNHEY, CDR2 SVGAGI. V lost 5 bases to trimming and J lost 11 bases, with 17 bases between them. CDR3 size: 13 residues.

This CDR3 is CASSYTGGYEQYF. CDR3 DNA sequence: TGTGCCAGCAGCTATACAGGGGGCTACGAGCAGTACTTC. The chain couples TRBV11-2 to TRBJ2-7; 8 bases agree with TRBD1. The CDR3 consists of 13 residues. Germline loops: CDR1 SGHAT, CDR2 FQNNGV. The J segment lost 3 bases and the V segment lost 4 bases, leaving 2 bases of the junction unmatched.

The V call is TRBV4-3, the J call TRBJ2-7, with 7 positions matching TRBD2. The CDR3 has 16 amino acids. The ends lost 1 base at V and 0 bases at J; junction bases unmatched: 6. Germline lookup yields CDR1 LGHNA and CDR2 YSLEER. CDR3 in amino acids: CASSQAAGTNSYEQYF. CDR3 DNA sequence: TGCGCCAGCAGCCAAGCGGCAGGGACTAACTCCTACGAGCAGTACTTC.

The chain employs TRBV18 and TRBJ1-1, with D unclear. V was shortened by 3 bases and J by 3 bases, with 17 bases between the two germline ends. The CDR3 is made up of 16 amino acids. Germline V CDR1 and CDR2: KGHSH, LQKENI. This CDR3 is CASSPERAGGYTEAFF. CDR3 nucleotide sequence: TGTGCCAGCTCACCTGAGAGGGCAGGTGGTTACACTGAAGCTTTCTTT. Filled out from reference TRBV18 and TRBJ1-1, the complete variable domain reads NAGVMQNPRHLVRRRGQEARLRCSPMKGHSHVYWYRQLPEEGLKFMVYLQKENIIDESGMPKERFSAEFPKEGPSILRIQQVVRGDSAAYFCASSPERAGGYTEAFFGQGTRLTVV.

This chain links TRBV28 with TRBJ2-2; TRBD2 is a possible D gene (5 bases). The CDR3 has 14 amino acids. V was shortened by 4 bases and J by 7 bases, with 13 bases between the two germline ends. The germline CDR1 and CDR2 sequences are MDHEN and SYDVKM. The CDR3 loop reads CASSSQDWLGELFF. The CDR3 DNA is TGTGCCAGCAGTTCCCAGGACTGGCTCGGGGAGCTGTTTTTT.

V usage is TRBV5-4 and J usage is TRBJ1-1; D uncertain. This CDR3 spans 12 amino acids. The V and J ends lost 3 bases and 4 bases respectively, with 7 bases between them. Per the germline V gene, CDR1 is SGHNT and CDR2 is YYREEE (reference sequence). In DNA, the CDR3 is TGTGCCAGCAGCTCGAGACCCACTGAAGCTTTCTTT. Encoded protein: CASSSRPTEAFF.

This rearrangement joins TRBV27 to TRBJ2-3; D perhaps matches TRBD2 (6 bases). This CDR3 has 16 amino acids. The V gene lost 3 bases and the J gene lost 5 bases, with 18 bases spanning the gap. Germline lookup yields CDR1 MNHEY and CDR2 SMNVEV (reference sequence). The CDR3 DNA sequence: TGTGCCAGCAGTTTGTTGGGCAGGGAGGTGGAAGATACGCAGTATTTT. Translating it yields CASSLLGREVEDTQYF.

V and J are TRBV4-3 and TRBJ1-2, with no clear D. The CDR3 totals 13 residues. V gave up 0 bases and J gave up 4 bases, with 6 bases separating them. Germline V gene lookup returns CDR1 LGHNA and CDR2 YSLEER. CDR3 in DNA: TGCGCCAGCAGCCAAGATCGCAGCTATGGCTACACCTTC. As protein: CASSQDRSYGYTF.

J is TRBJ2-7 and V is TRBV21-1. TRBV21-1 is noted as a pseudogene. This CDR3 contains 12 residues. The DNA for the CDR3 is TGTGCCAGCAGCAAAGAAAACTACGAGCAGTACTTC. It specifies CASSKENYEQYF.

The rearrangement links TRBV9 to TRBJ2-3, with TRBD2 matching 9 bases. The CDR3 totals 18 residues. Germline V gene data show CDR1 as SGDLS and CDR2 as YYNGEE. Trimming removed 0 bases from V and 2 bases from J; junction bases left unmatched: 10. The CDR3 DNA reads TGTGCCAGCAGCGTAGGAGGGGGGAGCGGGGGGCCCACAGATACGCAGTATTTT. It yields the protein CASSVGGGSGGPTDTQYF.

The V call is TRBV6-1, the J call TRBJ2-7; D remains ambiguous. This CDR3 comprises 15 residues. The V gene's germline CDR1 is MNHNS and CDR2 SASEGT. Trimming pared 1 base from V and 4 bases from J, leaving 14 bases between. CDR3 nucleotide sequence: TGTGCCAGCAGTGAAGGGGTGGGCTTGGTGTACGAGCAGTACTTC. Translating it yields CASSEGVGLVYEQYF.

This chain connects TRBV5-5 to TRBJ1-2, with 8 bases identical to TRBD1. The J segment lost 7 bases and the V segment lost 0 bases, leaving 5 bases of the junction unmatched. CDR1 is SGHKS and CDR2 is YYEKEE in the germline V gene (reference sequence). CDR3 length equals 14 residues. The CDR3 here is CASSLGTGFSGYTF. For the CDR3, the DNA is TGTGCCAGCAGCTTGGGGACAGGGTTTTCTGGCTACACCTTC.

The chain employs TRBV5-1 and TRBJ1-1, with a weak D call TRBD1 (5 bases). Trimming left V 4 bases short and J 7 bases short, with 11 bases between. This CDR3 contains 12 residues. CDR1 and CDR2 from the germline V gene are SGHRS and YFSETQ. The CDR3 bases are TGCGCCAGCAGCGGGGACCTTGATGAAGCTTTCTTT. Encoded protein: CASSGDLDEAFF.

V is TRBV6-8 and J is TRBJ1-5; maybe TRBD1 (6 bases). The CDR3 sequence is 13 residues long. V lost 9 bases and J lost 4, with 13 bases in between. Looked up from germline, CDR1 is MNHGY and CDR2 is SAAAGT. The chain's CDR3 is CARTGSSNQPQHF. Here the CDR3 DNA reads TGTGCCAGAACAGGGTCGTCGAATCAGCCCCAGCATTTT.

This clone was counted a few times. CDR3 region: CASSIRYPFEQYF. The CDR3 DNA is TGTGCCAGTAGTATTCGTTATCCCTTCGAGCAGTACTTC. The chain carries TRBV19 and TRBJ2-7, with no clear D. Germline V gene data show CDR1 as LNHDA and CDR2 as SQIVND (reference sequence). The CDR3 is 13 residues long. Trimming stripped 3 bases from V and 6 bases from J, with 12 bases between.

This clone was seen just once. The gene calls are TRBV4-2 and TRBJ2-4; 7 bases fit TRBD2. Trimming cost V 4 bases and J 13 bases; bases outside gene matches: 19. The CDR3 covers 16 residues. CDR1 is LGHNA, CDR2 YNFKEQ, per germline. CDR3 residues: CASSPILGTTSRPQYF. The CDR3, as DNA: TGTGCCAGCAGCCCCATCCTCGGGACTACATCCCGCCCACAGTACTTC.

V is TRBV11-2 and J is TRBJ2-7; 10 positions match TRBD2. CDR1 is SGHAT, CDR2 FQNNGV, per germline. With V trimmed by 10 bases and J by 4 bases, 10 bases remained unmatched. The CDR3 extends over 14 amino acids. The CDR3 DNA is TGTGCCACCCGGGGCCTAGCGGGAGCTTACGAGCAGTACTTC. Amino acid sequence: CATRGLAGAYEQYF.

The genes are TRBV7-6 and TRBJ1-5; TRBD1 might be the D (5 bases). Germline V gene sequence: CDR1 SGHVS, CDR2 FNYEAQ. The CDR3 extends over 18 amino acids. Trimming stripped 5 bases from V and 6 bases from J, with 26 bases between. CDR3 sequence: CASSPYQPQGYHSQPQHF. In DNA, the CDR3 is TGTGCCAGCAGCCCTTATCAACCCCAGGGATATCACAGTCAGCCCCAGCATTTT.

This chain joins TRBV27 and TRBJ1-2; no reliable D call. The germline gives CDR1 MNHEY, CDR2 SMNVEV (reference sequence). The CDR3 has 14 residues. Deletions cut 6 bases from V and 6 bases from J, with 17 bases between. Written as DNA, the CDR3 is TGTGCCAGCAGCCAAGGCCCAGGATTCCATGGCTACACCTTC. Translated: CASSQGPGFHGYTF.

The chain employs TRBV4-2 and TRBJ2-7; D ambiguous. V was cut by 5 bases and J by 6 bases, with 8 bases left in between. The CDR3 loop spans 11 amino acids. Germline CDR1 and CDR2: LGHNA and YNFKEQ. CDR3 nucleotides: TGTGCCAGCAGCACCCGGGCCGAGCAGTACTTC. Amino acid sequence: CASSTRAEQYF.

This clone came up once. The chain's CDR3 is CASSGAGLRREKLFF. In DNA, the CDR3 is TGTGCCAGTAGTGGAGCAGGACTCCGTCGTGAAAAACTGTTTTTT. This chain joins TRBV19 and TRBJ1-4; no clear D. Germline CDR1 and CDR2: LNHDA and SQIVND (reference sequence). The CDR3 length is 15 residues. With 5 bases removed from V and 7 bases from J, the gap between germline ends came to 17 bases.

The V call is TRBV9, the J call TRBJ1-2, with TRBD1 identical over 8 bases. Germline trimming cut 3 bases from V and 4 bases from J; bases unmatched to any gene: 2. Germline V lookup: CDR1 SGDLS, CDR2 YYNGEE. The CDR3 covers 13 residues. In DNA form, the CDR3 reads TGTGCCAGCAGCGCGGGACAGGTCTATGGCTACACCTTC. Translated: CASSAGQVYGYTF.